The 16 T cell receptor beta chains below come from one sample, sequenced in a study of CD8 T cells in ankylosing spondylitis. TCRdb fed the 5' RACE reads into MiXCR, producing one record per CDR3 protein. Of about 840,000 distinct CDR3 sequences in the sample, over 9.5% were seen once. Antigen specificity for these receptors is unknown. Study-level points and caveats: Roughly 8 highly homologous variants made up a TCR beta motif, and this motif appeared characteristic of ankylosing spondylitis blood.

Sequenced input: blood, either unsorted or a sorted T cell fraction (not recorded which). The receptors shown here come from a male donor with ankylosing spondylitis.

This clonotype was seen only a few times. The chain has TRBV6-1 and TRBJ2-1, with no clear D. V was clipped by 4 bases and J by 13 bases, with 11 bases between them. Germline CDR1 and CDR2: MNHNS and SASEGT. The CDR3 has 11 amino acids. The CDR3 sequence: CASSAQSPQFF. CDR3 bases: TGTGCCAGCAGTGCCCAAAGCCCCCAGTTCTTC.

This clonotype was seen a handful of times. The chain employs TRBV24-1 and TRBJ2-7, with TRBD1 matching 8 bases. After removal of 4 bases from V and 5 bases from J, the junction contained 6 bases not matched to a gene. Germline lookup yields CDR1 KGHDR and CDR2 SFDVKD. The CDR3 covers 14 residues. The CDR3 DNA reads TGTGCCACCAGTGAAGGACAGGGAAAGGACGAGCAGTACTTC. As protein: CATSEGQGKDEQYF.

The sample holds a few counts of this clonotype. The genes are TRBV5-4 and TRBJ1-2, with D possibly matching TRBD1 (6 bases). CDR3 length: 14 amino acids. Germline lookup yields CDR1 SGHNT and CDR2 YYREEE (reference sequence). Trimming removed 0 bases at V and 5 bases at J, with 11 bases between. The DNA of the CDR3 is TGTGCCAGCAGCTTGGAGGACAGCCGATATGGCTACACCTTC. Protein product: CASSLEDSRYGYTF. Full variable domain (outside the CDR3, taken from reference TRBV5-4 and TRBJ1-2): ETGVTQSPTHLIKTRGQQVTLRCSSQSGHNTVSWYQQALGQGPQFIFQYYREEENGRGNFPPRFSGLQFPNYSSELNVNALELDDSALYLCASSLEDSRYGYTFGSGTRLTVV.

This clonotype was counted ten times or more. The CDR3 nucleotides are TGCAGTGCTTCGGGGGGCCCTATCTACTATGGCTACACCTTC. Its protein product is CSASGGPIYYGYTF. This sequence joins TRBV20-1 and TRBJ1-2, with D possibly being TRBD1 (6 bases). CDR1 is DFQATT, CDR2 SNEGSKA, per germline (reference sequence). Trimming pared 5 bases from V and 3 bases from J, leaving 16 bases between. This CDR3 comprises 14 residues.

This clonotype was seen only once. The rearrangement links TRBV7-6 to TRBJ2-5, with 9 nucleotides matching TRBD2. Germline CDR1 SGHVS, CDR2 FNYEAQ. The CDR3 runs to 18 residues. With 5 bases clipped from V and 1 base from J, the junction kept 14 bases outside the gene matches. CDR3 amino acids: CASSRAGASGALQETQYF. Here the CDR3 DNA reads TGTGCCAGCAGCCGGGCGGGGGCTAGCGGGGCCCTCCAAGAGACCCAGTACTTC.

The V call is TRBV5-1, the J call TRBJ1-5; tentatively, D is TRBD1 (5 bases). Trimming left V 4 bases short and J 0 bases short, with 11 bases between. The V gene's germline CDR1 is SGHRS and CDR2 YFSETQ. This CDR3 has 15 amino acids. CDR3 DNA sequence: TGCGCCAGCAGCAGGGACGGGGTTAGCAATCAGCCCCAGCATTTT. Amino acids: CASSRDGVSNQPQHF.

This clonotype occurred a few times. The chain is built from TRBV24-1 and TRBJ2-7; possible D gene TRBD1, 5 bases. Germline CDR1 is KGHDR and CDR2 is SFDVKD. V was pared by 2 bases and J by 0 bases, with 10 bases between. The CDR3 runs to 15 residues. DNA of the CDR3: TGTGCCACCAGTGATTCTGTCAGGGACTCCTACGAGCAGTACTTC. Its translation: CATSDSVRDSYEQYF.

The chain carries TRBV6-1 and TRBJ2-7, with D maybe TRBD2 (6 bases). The V end was cut by 9 bases, the J end by 6 bases, with 12 bases between. CDR3 length equals 11 residues. Germline assignment: CDR1 MNHNS and CDR2 SASEGT. The CDR3 nucleotides read TGTGCCAGTTACCAGGGAGGCGAGCAGTACTTC. It translates to CASYQGGEQYF.

This clonotype was seen at least ten times. One end of the junction fails to match germline, which may point to a read error. The genes are TRBV7-2 and TRBJ2-1, with TRBD2 as a possible D gene (6 bases). There are 10 residues in the CDR3. CDR1 and CDR2 (germline): SGHTA, FQGNSA. CDR3 bases: TGTGCCAGCAGCGCGGGACTTCCATCCTTC. Translation gives CASSAGLPSF.

There are a few counts of this clonotype. The J gene is TRBJ2-1, the V gene TRBV21-1; the D call TRBD2 from the table was never checked on the DNA. TRBV21-1 is deemed a pseudogene. There are 13 residues in the CDR3. CDR3 sequence (DNA): TGTGCCAGCAGCAAAGAAGGGGAGGGTGAGCAGTTCTTC. Protein: CASSKEGEGEQFF.

This clonotype was observed a handful of times. The chain carries TRBV20-1 and TRBJ2-7; 9 nucleotides match TRBD2. Germline V gene lookup returns CDR1 DFQATT and CDR2 SNEGSKA (reference sequence). V trimming: 3 bases; J trimming: 1 base; junction bases outside the gene matches: 7. This CDR3 is built from 15 residues. The CDR3 spells CSASQGAGGSYEQYF. CDR3 in DNA: TGCAGTGCTAGCCAAGGGGCGGGAGGGTCCTACGAGCAGTACTTC.

This clonotype came up many times. The chain has TRBV7-2 and TRBJ1-3; D perhaps matches TRBD1 (5 bases). V dropped 5 bases and J dropped 8 bases, with 19 bases sitting between them. Germline CDR1 and CDR2: SGHTA and FQGNSA. The CDR3 totals 15 residues. CDR3 DNA: TGTGCCAGCAGCCGGGCCGGGACCCAGACGGACACCATATATTTT. This codes for CASSRAGTQTDTIYF.

The V gene is TRBV7-9, the J gene TRBJ2-5, with 9 nucleotides matching TRBD2. V lost 4 bases and J lost 0; bases outside the gene matches: 6. Germline values: CDR1 SEHNR, CDR2 FQNEAQ (reference sequence). The CDR3 sequence is 16 residues long. The CDR3 sequence is CASSWSRLADQETQYF. CDR3 DNA sequence: TGTGCCAGCAGCTGGTCCAGACTAGCGGACCAAGAGACCCAGTACTTC.

This chain links TRBV5-1 with TRBJ1-1, with 10 bases matching TRBD1. Germline-derived CDR1 and CDR2 are SGHRS and YFSETQ. Trimming at V came to 2 bases and at J to 5 bases, leaving 12 bases not matched to a gene. The CDR3 extends over 17 amino acids. The CDR3 nucleotides are TGCGCCAGCAGCTTTGGTGGGGTTGGGGACAGGGGTACTGAAGCTTTCTTT. It translates to CASSFGGVGDRGTEAFF.

V and J are TRBV5-1 and TRBJ2-5, with 10 nucleotides matching TRBD2. The CDR3 is 15 amino acids. The ends lost 0 bases at V and 7 bases at J; junction bases unmatched: 6. Germline V lookup: CDR1 SGHRS, CDR2 YFSETQ. The CDR3 nucleotides are TGCGCCAGCAGCTTGGGGCTAGCGGGAGCAGTGACCCAGTACTTC. This codes for CASSLGLAGAVTQYF.

The chain is built from TRBV15 and TRBJ2-7, with D tentatively TRBD1 (6 bases). V lost 1 base and J lost 3, with 13 bases in between. CDR1 and CDR2 (germline): LNHNV, YYDKDF (reference sequence). The length of the CDR3 is 15 residues. CDR3 in DNA: TGTGCCACCAGCAGAGTCCCCAGGGGACGCTACGAGCAGTACTTC. This encodes CATSRVPRGRYEQYF.